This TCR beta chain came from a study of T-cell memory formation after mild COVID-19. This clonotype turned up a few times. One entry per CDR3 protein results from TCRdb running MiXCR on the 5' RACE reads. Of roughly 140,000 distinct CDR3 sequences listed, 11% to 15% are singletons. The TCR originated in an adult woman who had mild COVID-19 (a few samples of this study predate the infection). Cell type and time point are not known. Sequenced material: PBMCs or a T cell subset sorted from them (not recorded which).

The CDR3 DNA reads as TGTGCCAGCAGCTTGGTAACGTACACTAGTCGCTACAATGAGCAGTTCTTC. Translating it yields CASSLVTYTSRYNEQFF. This chain joins TRBV5-6 and TRBJ2-1; possibly TRBD2 for D (5 bases). The V gene's germline CDR1 is SGHDT and CDR2 YYEEEE. V was clipped by 0 bases and J by 3 bases, with 16 bases between them. CDR3 size: 17 residues. The entire variable domain, with the rest obtained from reference TRBV5-6 and TRBJ2-1, is as follows: DAGVTQSPTHLIKTRGQQVTLRCSPKSGHDTVSWYQQALGQGPQFIFQYYEEEERQRGNFPDRFSGHQFPNYSSELNVNALLLGDSALYLCASSLVTYTSRYNEQFFGPGTRLTVL.